The rows below give T cell receptor beta chains drawn from one sample of a study of identical twins. MiXCR was run by TCRdb on the 5' RACE reads, yielding one entry per CDR3 protein. The data hold some 570,000 distinct CDR3 sequences, with 20% to 25% observed a single time. These sequences were also reported in another study, on yellow fever vaccine responses in identical twins.

What was sequenced was CD4+ T cells sorted from blood. These receptors all stem from a woman in her late teens or twenties in good health. CDR3s include the opening cysteine and the closing phenylalanine or tryptophan. D genes are given only for firm matches. Some rows have no size entry. The others give once, few or many, or a class for an expanded clone.

CDR3 protein	CDR3 DNA	D gene	clone size	V gene	J gene
CASSKRGASGRTYETQYF	TGCGCCAGCAGCAAAAGGGGGGCTAGCGGGAGGACTTATGAGACCCAGTACTTC	TRBD2	.	TRBV5-1	TRBJ2-5
CASSDPGRGRETQYF	TGTGCCAGCAGTGACCCCGGCAGGGGGCGGGAGACCCAGTACTTC	TRBD1	.	TRBV25-1	TRBJ2-5
CASRGSSTDTQYF	TGCGCCAGCCGGGGGTCTAGCACAGATACGCAGTATTTT	.	few	TRBV5-1	TRBJ2-3
CASSLDRDHTGELFF	TGCGCCAGCAGCTTGGACAGGGACCACACCGGGGAGCTGTTTTTT	.	few	TRBV5-1	TRBJ2-2
CASRNRASSYNEQFF	TGTGCCAGCAGGAACAGGGCCAGCTCCTACAATGAGCAGTTCTTC	.	few	TRBV6-1	TRBJ2-1
CASSLFGSASSYNEQFF	TGCGCCAGCAGCTTGTTCGGTAGCGCGAGCTCCTACAATGAGCAGTTCTTC	.	.	TRBV5-1	TRBJ2-1
CASSFQGKDNEQFF	TGTGCCAGCAGTTTCCAGGGTAAAGACAATGAGCAGTTCTTC	.	.	TRBV28	TRBJ2-1
CASSFEFAREGAFF	TGTGCCAGCAGCTTTGAGTTTGCGCGAGAGGGAGCTTTCTTT	.	.	TRBV7-2	TRBJ1-1
CASSSFGAGAYEQYF	TGTGCCAGCAGCTCCTTTGGGGCAGGGGCCTACGAGCAGTACTTC	.	few	TRBV12-3/TRBV12-4	TRBJ2-7
CSARDPSGSTDTQYF	TGCAGTGCTAGAGATCCTAGCGGGAGCACAGATACGCAGTATTTT	TRBD2	.	TRBV20-1	TRBJ2-3
CATSDYGGSTDTQYF	TGTGCCACCAGTGATTATGGTGGATCCACAGATACGCAGTATTTT	.	.	TRBV24-1	TRBJ2-3
CASSLGQGSGDTQYF	TGCGCCAGCAGCTTGGGGCAGGGGTCTGGGGATACGCAGTATTTT	.	.	TRBV5-1	TRBJ2-3
CASSSGGPYEQYF	TGTGCCAGCAGCTCCGGGGGACCCTACGAGCAGTACTTC	.	many	TRBV11-2	TRBJ2-7
CASSLTGQGTPLHF	TGTGCCAGCAGTTTGACTGGACAGGGCACACCCCTCCACTTT	TRBD1	few	TRBV6-5	TRBJ1-6
CSVEGTSGRNSYNEQFF	TGCAGCGTTGAGGGGACTAGCGGGAGAAACTCCTACAATGAGCAGTTCTTC	TRBD2	few	TRBV29-1	TRBJ2-1
CASSTQMNTEAFF	TGCGCCAGCAGCACCCAGATGAACACTGAAGCTTTCTTT	.	.	TRBV5-1	TRBJ1-1
CAISDRGRTVGELFF	TGTGCCATCAGTGATCGGGGAAGGACGGTCGGGGAGCTGTTTTTT	.	.	TRBV10-3	TRBJ2-2
CASPPGRGSNQPQHF	TGTGCCAGCCCTCCGGGCCGGGGGAGCAATCAGCCCCAGCATTTT	.	.	TRBV5-5	TRBJ1-5
CASSLSLAGGPADTQYF	TGCGCCAGCAGCCTTTCCCTAGCGGGGGGGCCCGCAGATACGCAGTATTTT	TRBD2	.	TRBV5-1	TRBJ2-3
CASSLFPGAQPQHF	TGTGCCAGCAGTTTATTCCCGGGGGCGCAGCCCCAGCATTTT	.	once	TRBV28	TRBJ1-5
CASSLKSSGRETGELFF	TGTGCCAGCAGTTTGAAGTCTAGCGGGAGGGAAACCGGGGAGCTGTTTTTT	TRBD2	few	TRBV12-3/TRBV12-4	TRBJ2-2
CASSPYVTNTEAFF	TGTGCCAGCAGCCCCTACGTGACGAACACTGAAGCTTTCTTT	.	.	TRBV5-5	TRBJ1-1
CSARDPQPGDSNQPQHF	TGCAGTGCTAGAGACCCCCAACCAGGCGATAGCAATCAGCCCCAGCATTTT	.	.	TRBV20-1	TRBJ1-5
CASSVRYRDTEAFF	TGTGCCAGCAGTGTTCGGTACAGGGACACTGAAGCTTTCTTT	.	.	TRBV6-1	TRBJ1-1
CSAALGGLTEGTQYF	TGCAGTGCGGCCCTTGGGGGGTTGACCGAAGGGACCCAGTACTTC	.	.	TRBV20-1	TRBJ2-5
CASSPSTYNEQFF	TGTGCCAGCAGTCCTTCCACCTACAATGAGCAGTTCTTC	.	few	TRBV6-1	TRBJ2-1